At least ten counts were recorded for the clone carrying this T cell receptor (beta chain). What it recognizes is unknown. The CDR3 runs to 13 residues. V lost 0 bases to trimming and J lost 8 bases, with 11 bases between them. Germline V CDR1 and CDR2: SGHRS, YFSETQ. The sample comes from a study of T-cell memory formation after mild COVID-19. Overall study context: Clusters of TCRs were largely donor specific. General study results and limits: Some SARS-CoV-2-responding clones were already detected in memory before infection. Contracting clones from day 15 to 85 showed balanced CD4/CD8; later expanders favored CD4+. Largely, contracting CD4+ clones fell within CM and EM, and contracting CD8+ clones within EMRA.

TCRdb recomputed calls from the 5' RACE reads with MiXCR, one row per CDR3 protein. The sample holds more than 150,000 distinct CDR3 sequences; 11% are singletons and the top ten take about 3.5%. Sequenced: PBMCs or a T cell subset sorted from them (not recorded which). This clonotype originated in a man aged 18 to 30 who had mild COVID-19 (a few samples of this study predate the infection). Cell type and time point are not known. The chain is built from TRBV5-1 and TRBJ1-1; D is perhaps TRBD1 (6 bases). The CDR3 protein is CASSLGGTPEAFF. Written as DNA, the CDR3 is TGCGCCAGCAGCTTGGGGGGGACACCAGAAGCTTTCTTT.